Presented here are 22 T cell receptor beta chains from one specimen sequenced in a study of blood T cell repertoires in COVID-19 (dated by TCRdb to the early 2020s). The protocol used for the library was the immunoSEQ multiplex PCR assay. TCRdb took this table from immuneACCESS and kept in-frame rearrangements with V and J called. Such tables lack part of the clones; where checked against another copy, unresolved V genes explain under half of the gap, and the rest is unexplained. A total of about 230,000 clones appear in this sample, around 83% of them only once. Under 2.5% of the sample is taken by the ten largest. The sequencing input was peripheral blood. The source of these receptors is a man aged 40-55 years who had recovered from COVID-19.

The rearrangement links TRBV7-8 to TRBJ1-5; a possible D gene is TRBD1 (6 bases). V lost 4 bases, J lost 4 bases, and 23 bases lay in between. The CDR3 sequence is 18 residues long. CDR1 SGHVS and CDR2 FQNEAQ come from the germline V gene. The CDR3 DNA is TGTGCCAGCAGCTCACAGGGCGGTATTAGTTTGTCGAATCAGCCCCAGCATTTT. Translation gives CASSSQGGISLSNQPQHF.

This sequence joins TRBV5-1 and TRBJ2-7; 10 bases fit TRBD2. In germline, CDR1 is SGHRS, CDR2 YFSETQ. Trimming at V came to 2 bases and at J to 4 bases, leaving 9 bases not matched to a gene. The CDR3 runs to 16 residues. CDR3 nucleotides: TGCGCCAGCAGCTTTACGGTCGCTAGCGGGGGATACGAGCAGTACTTC. Protein product: CASSFTVASGGYEQYF.

The rearrangement links TRBV6-4 to TRBJ2-1, with 12 positions matching TRBD2. The CDR3 is made up of 15 amino acids. Germline CDR1 MRHNA, CDR2 SNTAGT. J lost 3 bases, V lost 3 bases, and 0 bases had no gene match. CDR3 DNA: TGTGCCAGCAGTGAGACTAGCGGGAGCTACAATGAGCAGTTCTTC. It is translated as CASSETSGSYNEQFF.

The chain carries TRBV19 and TRBJ1-3, with D possibly being TRBD1 (5 bases). The CDR3 runs to 14 residues. Germline V gene sequence: CDR1 LNHDA, CDR2 SQIVND (reference sequence). Trimming cost V 3 bases and J 10 bases, with 16 bases left between them. CDR3: CASSISGLGGTIYF. The CDR3 region has the DNA TGTGCCAGTAGTATCTCGGGACTTGGGGGGACCATATATTTT.

This clone was seen only once. The chain recombines TRBV9 with TRBJ2-7, with no clear D. Deletions cut 4 bases from V and 2 bases from J, with 13 bases between. CDR3 length: 14 amino acids. Germline V lookup: CDR1 SGDLS, CDR2 YYNGEE. Written as DNA, the CDR3 is TGTGCCAGCAGCAAAAGTTGGGCCACCTACGAGCAGTACTTC. This translates into CASSKSWATYEQYF.

The chain carries TRBV6-4 and TRBJ2-1, with 10 positions matching TRBD2. J lost 5 bases, V lost 4 bases, and 8 bases had no gene match. The CDR3 contains 16 residues. Germline values: CDR1 MRHNA, CDR2 SNTAGT. Here the CDR3 DNA reads TGTGCCAGCAGTGCCCGACTAGCGGGCCCCCACAATGAGCAGTTCTTC. Its protein is CASSARLAGPHNEQFF.

The chain carries TRBV5-8 and TRBJ1-1; TRBD1 is a possible D gene (5 bases). Germline CDR1 is SGHTS and CDR2 is YDEGEE. The V end was cut by 4 bases, the J end by 4 bases, with 14 bases between. This CDR3 is built from 14 residues. The CDR3 nucleotides are TGTGCCAGCAGCCTACGATTTAGGGGCACTGAAGCTTTCTTT. This gives the protein CASSLRFRGTEAFF.

There are many counts of this clone. The rearrangement links TRBV9 to TRBJ2-2, with a tentative D call TRBD1 (5 bases). The V end was cut by 1 base, the J end by 1 base, with 5 bases between. CDR3 length equals 14 residues. Germline V gives CDR1 SGDLS, CDR2 YYNGEE. The CDR3 coding sequence is TGTGCCAGCAGCGTACAGGGGAACACCGGGGAGCTGTTTTTT. It yields the protein CASSVQGNTGELFF.

This chain joins TRBV5-4 and TRBJ2-3, with 7 bases fitting TRBD2. V was clipped by 2 bases and J by 2 bases; unmatched bases: 2. This CDR3 is 14 amino acids long. Per the germline V gene, CDR1 is SGHNT and CDR2 is YYREEE (reference sequence). CDR3 DNA: TGTGCCAGCAGCTTAGGGACTAACACAGATACGCAGTATTTT. Protein product: CASSLGTNTDTQYF.

This chain links TRBV4-3 with TRBJ2-5; D gene uncertain. Germline assignment: CDR1 LGHNA and CDR2 YSLEER. The germline V and J ends were trimmed by 3 bases and 2 bases, with 10 bases remaining between them. This CDR3 contains 14 residues. The CDR3 loop reads CASSQAGLQETQYF. The CDR3 bases are TGCGCCAGCAGCCAGGCAGGATTGCAAGAGACCCAGTACTTC.

For this clone: At the DNA level, this CDR3 is encoded by other sequences in the same sample as well. This sequence joins TRBV9 and TRBJ2-1; D is ambiguous. Germline V gives CDR1 SGDLS, CDR2 YYNGEE. The CDR3 totals 15 residues. V gave up 2 bases and J gave up 0 bases, with 9 bases separating them. CDR3 DNA sequence: TGTGCCAGCAGCGTTCTCGCGGCCTCCTACAATGAGCAGTTCTTC. Protein: CASSVLAASYNEQFF.

The V call is TRBV6-5, the J call TRBJ1-1; possible D gene TRBD1, 5 bases. This CDR3 contains 15 residues. The V end lost 2 bases, the J end lost 4 bases, and 14 bases lay between the germline ends. Germline V gene sequence: CDR1 MNHEY, CDR2 SVGAGI. As DNA, the CDR3 is TGTGCCAGCAGTTACACACAGGTATCGGGCACTGAAGCTTTCTTT. Its protein product is CASSYTQVSGTEAFF.

V usage is TRBV7-2 and J usage is TRBJ2-7, with 9 bases matching TRBD1. The CDR3 spans 14 residues. V shed 3 bases, J shed 5 bases, and the junction held 5 bases outside the gene matches. The germline V gene encodes CDR1 SGHTA and CDR2 FQGNSA. CDR3 sequence (DNA): TGTGCCAGCAGCTTCGACAGGGGGGACGACGAGCAGTACTTC. Residues: CASSFDRGDDEQYF.

This sequence joins TRBV30 and TRBJ1-6, with TRBD1 matching 9 bases. The V gene's germline CDR1 is GTSNPN and CDR2 SVGIG (reference sequence). The CDR3 spans 14 residues. V gave up 6 bases and J gave up 10 bases; unmatched junction bases: 10. The CDR3 region has the DNA TGTGCCTGTGCGCTGGGGACAGGGAACTCACCCCTCCACTTT. Amino acid sequence: CACALGTGNSPLHF.

The rearrangement links TRBV18 to TRBJ1-2; no clear D gene. The CDR3 totals 19 residues. Germline V lookup: CDR1 KGHSH, CDR2 LQKENI. Trimming took 0 bases from V and 6 from J, leaving 26 bases between them. The CDR3 loop is CASSPPFVTGPSPLNGYTF. DNA for the CDR3: TGTGCCAGCTCACCACCGTTTGTTACGGGTCCATCCCCGCTTAATGGCTACACCTTC.

V gene TRBV13 combines with J gene TRBJ1-2; TRBD1 aligns across 9 bases. Trimming cost V 5 bases and J 3 bases; bases outside gene matches: 10. Germline lookup yields CDR1 PRHDT and CDR2 FYEKMQ (reference sequence). The CDR3 consists of 16 residues. This chain's CDR3 is CASSTIQGARDYGYTF. DNA for the CDR3: TGTGCCAGCAGCACAATACAGGGGGCGCGAGACTATGGCTACACCTTC.

The chain joins TRBV6-5 to TRBJ1-1, with D tentatively TRBD1 (5 bases). Trimming stripped 6 bases from V and 2 bases from J, with 13 bases between. Germline CDR1 is MNHEY and CDR2 is SVGAGI. The CDR3 length is 14 residues. The CDR3 protein is CASSLTVRNTEAFF. The CDR3 nucleotides are TGTGCCAGCAGCCTGACAGTACGAAACACTGAAGCTTTCTTT.

This rearrangement joins TRBV3-1 (or the pseudogene TRBV3-2) to TRBJ1-3; D gene unclear. There are 15 residues in the CDR3. The germline CDR1 and CDR2 sequences are LGHDT and YNNKEL (reference sequence). V was trimmed by 1 base and J by 1 base, leaving 8 bases between them. This CDR3 is CASSQVSVSGNTIYF. In DNA form, the CDR3 reads TGTGCCAGCAGCCAAGTCAGTGTATCTGGAAACACCATATATTTT.

V gene TRBV24-1 combines with J gene TRBJ1-4; D is unclear. The CDR3 totals 16 residues. Germline-derived CDR1 and CDR2 are KGHDR and SFDVKD. V was cut by 0 bases and J by 8 bases, with 15 bases left in between. The DNA for the CDR3 is TGTGCCACCAGTGATTTGGGACTCCCAAATGCGGAAAAACTGTTTTTT. This sequence encodes CATSDLGLPNAEKLFF.

The V call is TRBV5-1, the J call TRBJ1-1; tentatively, D is TRBD1 (5 bases). Trimming stripped 4 bases from V and 1 base from J, with 11 bases between. CDR1 SGHRS and CDR2 YFSETQ come from the germline V gene. This CDR3 is built from 14 residues. CDR3: CASSVTAQNTEAFF. Here the CDR3 DNA reads TGCGCCAGCAGCGTGACAGCCCAGAACACTGAAGCTTTCTTT.

In DNA, the CDR3 is TGTGCCAGCAGCTTAGTACCCAGGGGGCAAGAGACCCAGTACTTC. Translating gives CASSLVPRGQETQYF. The chain combines TRBV7-6 with TRBJ2-5, with 7 bases that match TRBD1. The CDR3 covers 15 residues. Germline V gene data show CDR1 as SGHVS and CDR2 as FNYEAQ. J was trimmed by 2 bases and V by 1 base; bases with no gene match: 4.

The chain has TRBV6-5 and TRBJ2-7, with 8 bases identical to TRBD1. The CDR3 contains 14 residues. The germline V gene encodes CDR1 MNHEY and CDR2 SVGAGI. V lost 6 bases and J lost 5; bases outside the gene matches: 9. For the CDR3, the DNA is TGTGCCAGCAGACCTGACAGGGGTTTCGACGAGCAGTACTTC. Translated: CASRPDRGFDEQYF.